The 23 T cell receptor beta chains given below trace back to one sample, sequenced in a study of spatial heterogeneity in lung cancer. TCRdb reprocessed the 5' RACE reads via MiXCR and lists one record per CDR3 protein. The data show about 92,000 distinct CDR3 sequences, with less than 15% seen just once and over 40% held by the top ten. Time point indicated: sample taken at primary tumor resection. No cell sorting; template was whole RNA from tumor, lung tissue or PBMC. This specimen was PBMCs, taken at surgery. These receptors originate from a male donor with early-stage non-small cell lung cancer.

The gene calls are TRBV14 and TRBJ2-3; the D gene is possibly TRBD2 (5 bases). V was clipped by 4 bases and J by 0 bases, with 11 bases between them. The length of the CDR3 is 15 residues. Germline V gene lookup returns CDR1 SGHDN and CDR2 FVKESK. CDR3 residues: CASSPTRHSTDTQYF. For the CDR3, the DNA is TGTGCCAGCAGCCCCACTAGACATAGCACAGATACGCAGTATTTT.

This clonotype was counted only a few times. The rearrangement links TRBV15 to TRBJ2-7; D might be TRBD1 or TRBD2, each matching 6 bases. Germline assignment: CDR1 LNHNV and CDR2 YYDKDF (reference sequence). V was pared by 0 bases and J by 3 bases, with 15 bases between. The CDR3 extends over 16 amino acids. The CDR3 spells CATSRDFGGGVYEQYF. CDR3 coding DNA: TGTGCCACCAGCAGAGATTTCGGAGGGGGAGTCTACGAGCAGTACTTC.

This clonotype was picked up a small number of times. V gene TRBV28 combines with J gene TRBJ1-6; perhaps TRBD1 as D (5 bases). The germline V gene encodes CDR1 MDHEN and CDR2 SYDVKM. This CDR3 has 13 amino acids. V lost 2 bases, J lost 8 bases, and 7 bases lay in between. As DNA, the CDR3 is TGTGCCAGCAGTTTACAGGGTTATTCACCCCTCCACTTT. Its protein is CASSLQGYSPLHF.

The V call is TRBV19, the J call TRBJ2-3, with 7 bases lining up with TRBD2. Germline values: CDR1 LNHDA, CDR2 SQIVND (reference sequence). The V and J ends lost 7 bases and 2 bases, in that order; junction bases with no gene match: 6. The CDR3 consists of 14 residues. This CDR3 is CASTGGLVTDTQYF. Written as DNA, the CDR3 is TGTGCCAGTACCGGTGGACTAGTCACAGATACGCAGTATTTT.

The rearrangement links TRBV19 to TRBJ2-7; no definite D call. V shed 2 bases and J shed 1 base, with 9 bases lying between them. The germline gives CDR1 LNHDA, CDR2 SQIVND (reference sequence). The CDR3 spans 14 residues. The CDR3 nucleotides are TGTGCCAGTAGTATACGCCAGGAGTCCTACGAGCAGTACTTC. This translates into CASSIRQESYEQYF.

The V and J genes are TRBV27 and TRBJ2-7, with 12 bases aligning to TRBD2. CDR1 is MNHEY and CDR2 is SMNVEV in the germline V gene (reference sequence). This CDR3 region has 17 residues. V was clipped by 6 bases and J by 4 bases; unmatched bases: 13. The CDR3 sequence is CASRNPGLAGTVYEQYF. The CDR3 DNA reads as TGTGCCAGCAGAAACCCAGGACTAGCGGGAACAGTATACGAGCAGTACTTC.

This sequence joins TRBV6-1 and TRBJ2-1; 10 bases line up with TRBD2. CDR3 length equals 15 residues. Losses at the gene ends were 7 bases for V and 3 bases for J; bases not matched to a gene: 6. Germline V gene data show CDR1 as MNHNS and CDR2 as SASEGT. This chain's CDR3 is CASNRLAGNYNEQFF. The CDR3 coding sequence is TGTGCCAGCAATCGACTAGCGGGCAACTACAATGAGCAGTTCTTC.

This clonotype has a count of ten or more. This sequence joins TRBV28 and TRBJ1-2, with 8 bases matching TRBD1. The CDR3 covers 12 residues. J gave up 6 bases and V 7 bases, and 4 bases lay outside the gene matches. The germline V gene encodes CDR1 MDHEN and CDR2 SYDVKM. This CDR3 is CASTQGADGYTF. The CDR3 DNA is TGTGCCAGCACCCAGGGGGCGGATGGCTACACCTTC.

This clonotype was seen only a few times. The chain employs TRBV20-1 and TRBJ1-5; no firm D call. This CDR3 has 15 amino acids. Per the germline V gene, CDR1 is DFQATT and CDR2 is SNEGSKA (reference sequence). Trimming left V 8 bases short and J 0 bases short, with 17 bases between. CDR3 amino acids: CSSARKGYSNQPQHF. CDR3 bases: TGCAGTTCAGCACGGAAGGGATATAGCAATCAGCCCCAGCATTTT.

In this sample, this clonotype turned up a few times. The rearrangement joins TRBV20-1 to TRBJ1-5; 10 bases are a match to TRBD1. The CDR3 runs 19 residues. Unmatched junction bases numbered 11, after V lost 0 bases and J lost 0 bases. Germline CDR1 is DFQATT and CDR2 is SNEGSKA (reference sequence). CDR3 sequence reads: CSARDAGTGAVNSNQPQHF. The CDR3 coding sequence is TGCAGTGCTAGAGATGCCGGGACAGGGGCCGTCAATAGCAATCAGCCCCAGCATTTT.

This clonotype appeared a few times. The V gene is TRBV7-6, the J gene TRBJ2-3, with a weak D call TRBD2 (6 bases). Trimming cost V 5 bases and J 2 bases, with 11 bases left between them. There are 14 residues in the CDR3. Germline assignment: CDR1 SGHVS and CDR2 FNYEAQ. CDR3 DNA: TGTGCCAGCAGCCGTAGCGGCCACACAGATACGCAGTATTTT. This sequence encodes CASSRSGHTDTQYF. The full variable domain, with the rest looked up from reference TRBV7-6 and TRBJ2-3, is GAGVSQSPRYKVTKRGQDVALRCDPISGHVSLYWYRQALGQGPEFLTYFNYEAQQDKSGLPNDRFSAERPEGSISTLTIQRTEQRDSAMYRCASSRSGHTDTQYFGPGTRLTVL.

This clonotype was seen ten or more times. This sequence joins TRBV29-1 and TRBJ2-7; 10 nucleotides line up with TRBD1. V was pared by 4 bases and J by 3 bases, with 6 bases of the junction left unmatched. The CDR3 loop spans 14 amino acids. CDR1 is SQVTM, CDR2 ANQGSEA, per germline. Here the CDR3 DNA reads TGCAGCGTTGGGACAGGGGGGTCCTACTACGAGCAGTACTTC. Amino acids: CSVGTGGSYYEQYF.

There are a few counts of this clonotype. The CDR3 reads CASISMSSGNTIYF. CDR3 bases: TGTGCCAGTATCTCAATGTCTAGCGGAAACACCATATATTTT. The chain employs TRBV12-3 or TRBV12-4 and TRBJ1-3, with D unclear. Between the trimmed V and J ends, which lost 9 bases and 4 bases, there was a span of 16 bases. The CDR3 runs to 14 residues.

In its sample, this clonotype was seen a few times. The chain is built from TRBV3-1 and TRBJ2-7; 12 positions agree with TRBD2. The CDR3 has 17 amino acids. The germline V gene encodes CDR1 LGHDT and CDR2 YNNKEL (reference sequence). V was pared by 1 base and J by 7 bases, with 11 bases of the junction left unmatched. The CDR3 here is CASSQVWLAGGPEEQYF. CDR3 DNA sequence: TGTGCCAGCAGCCAAGTCTGGCTAGCGGGGGGGCCGGAAGAGCAGTACTTC.

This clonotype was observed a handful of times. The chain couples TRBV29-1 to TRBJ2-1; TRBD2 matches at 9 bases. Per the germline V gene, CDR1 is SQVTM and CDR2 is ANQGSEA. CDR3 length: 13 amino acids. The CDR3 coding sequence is TGCATGGGGGCGGGAGGGGCCTACAATGAGCAGTTCTTC. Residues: CMGAGGAYNEQFF.

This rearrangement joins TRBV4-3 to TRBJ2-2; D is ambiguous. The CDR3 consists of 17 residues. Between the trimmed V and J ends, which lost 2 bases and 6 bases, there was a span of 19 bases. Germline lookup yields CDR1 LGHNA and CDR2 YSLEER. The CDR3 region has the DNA TGCGCCAGCAGCCAATTTTATCGTCGGCAGGAGTCCGGGGAGCTGTTTTTT. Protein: CASSQFYRRQESGELFF.

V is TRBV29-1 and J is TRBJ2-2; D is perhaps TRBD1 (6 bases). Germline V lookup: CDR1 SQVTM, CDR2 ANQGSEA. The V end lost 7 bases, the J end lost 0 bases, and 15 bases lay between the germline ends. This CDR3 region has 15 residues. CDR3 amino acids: CSAFLGASNTGELFF. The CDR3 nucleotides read TGCAGCGCCTTTTTGGGGGCTTCGAACACCGGGGAGCTGTTTTTT.

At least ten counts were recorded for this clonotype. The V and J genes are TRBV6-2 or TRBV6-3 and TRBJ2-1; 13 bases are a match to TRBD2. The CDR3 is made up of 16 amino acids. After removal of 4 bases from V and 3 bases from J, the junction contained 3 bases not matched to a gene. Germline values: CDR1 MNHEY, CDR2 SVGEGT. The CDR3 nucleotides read TGTGCCAGCAGTTCTTGGACTAGCGGGGGCTACAATGAGCAGTTCTTC. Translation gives CASSSWTSGGYNEQFF.

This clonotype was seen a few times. The CDR3 sequence is CASTGLAGGGDEQFF. CDR3 bases: TGTGCCAGCACGGGACTAGCGGGAGGTGGCGATGAGCAGTTCTTC. This sequence joins TRBV9 and TRBJ2-1, with 15 bases that match TRBD2. The CDR3 is 15 amino acids. Germline V gene sequence: CDR1 SGDLS, CDR2 YYNGEE. J gave up 8 bases and V 6 bases, and 6 bases lay outside the gene matches. Full variable domain (rest looked up from reference TRBV9 and TRBJ2-1): DSGVTQTPKHLITATGQRVTLRCSPRSGDLSVYWYQQSLDQGLQFLIQYYNGEERAKGNILERFSAQQFPDLHSELNLSSLELGDSALYFCASTGLAGGGDEQFFGPGTRLTVL.

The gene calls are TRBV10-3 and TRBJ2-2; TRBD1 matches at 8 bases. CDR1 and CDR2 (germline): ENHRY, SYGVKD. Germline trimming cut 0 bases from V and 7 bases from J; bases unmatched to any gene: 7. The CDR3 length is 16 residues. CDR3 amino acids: CAISESRTGSIGELFF. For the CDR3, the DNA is TGTGCCATCAGTGAGTCTAGGACAGGGTCCATCGGGGAGCTGTTTTTT.

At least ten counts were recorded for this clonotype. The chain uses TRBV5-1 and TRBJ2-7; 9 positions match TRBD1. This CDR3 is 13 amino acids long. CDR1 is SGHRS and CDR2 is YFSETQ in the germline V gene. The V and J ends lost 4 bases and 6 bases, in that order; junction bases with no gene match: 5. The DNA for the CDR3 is TGCGCCAGCAGCATCGGGACAGGGTCCGAGCAGTACTTC. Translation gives CASSIGTGSEQYF.

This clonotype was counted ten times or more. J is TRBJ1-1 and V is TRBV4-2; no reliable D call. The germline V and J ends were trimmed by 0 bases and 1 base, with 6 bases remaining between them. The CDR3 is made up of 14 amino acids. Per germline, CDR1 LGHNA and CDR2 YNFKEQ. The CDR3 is CASSQDTANTEAFF. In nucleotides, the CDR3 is TGTGCCAGCAGCCAAGATACGGCGAACACTGAAGCTTTCTTT.

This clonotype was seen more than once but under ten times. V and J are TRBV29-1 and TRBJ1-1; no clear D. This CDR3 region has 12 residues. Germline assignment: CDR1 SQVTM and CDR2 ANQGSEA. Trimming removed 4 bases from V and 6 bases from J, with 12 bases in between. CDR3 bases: TGCAGCGTTGCGGCATCGGCCCCTGAAGCTTTCTTT. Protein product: CSVAASAPEAFF. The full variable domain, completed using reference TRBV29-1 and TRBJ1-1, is SAVISQKPSRDICQRGTSLTIQCQVDSQVTMMFWYRQQPGQSLTLIATANQGSEATYESGFVIDKFPISRPNLTFSTLTVSNMSPEDSSIYLCSVAASAPEAFFGQGTRLTVV.